The source of this T cell receptor (beta chain) is a study of shared clonotypes between healthy human individuals. Details on this clone: Its cognate antigen is unknown.

The germline V gene has CDR1 SNHLY and CDR2 FYNNEI. V gave up 5 bases and J gave up 8 bases; unmatched junction bases: 15. The CDR3 extends over 16 amino acids. CD45RO-negative, CCR7-positively selected cells formed the naive CD8 fraction, excluding terminally differentiated effector memory CD45RA+ cells. The protocol was immunoSEQ multiplex PCR, while the TCRdb copy is restricted to in-frame clones and leaves out a portion. There are some 800,000 clones in the sample; approximately 92% occur only once, and under 30% lies in the top ten. Points from the study as a whole: Generally, naive subsets came out with larger estimated richness than memory subsets.

Input material: naive CD8+ T cells sorted from blood. This TCR derives from a man aged 25-40 years in good health. The chain links TRBV2 to TRBJ2-1; 7 bases are shared with TRBD2. CDR3 residues: CASSTPLAPLPYEQFF. The CDR3, as DNA: TGTGCCAGCAGTACGCCACTAGCGCCCCTCCCATATGAGCAGTTCTTC.